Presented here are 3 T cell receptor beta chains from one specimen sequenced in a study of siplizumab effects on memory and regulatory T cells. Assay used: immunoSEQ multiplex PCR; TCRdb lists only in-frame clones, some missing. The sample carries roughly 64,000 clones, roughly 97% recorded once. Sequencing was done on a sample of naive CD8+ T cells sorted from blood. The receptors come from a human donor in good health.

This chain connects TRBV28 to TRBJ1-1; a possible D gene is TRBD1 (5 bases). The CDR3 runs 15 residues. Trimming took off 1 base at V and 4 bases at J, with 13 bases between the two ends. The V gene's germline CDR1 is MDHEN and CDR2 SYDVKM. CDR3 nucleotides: TGTGCCAGCAGTTTATTCGGGGCGCCGGTCACTGAAGCTTTCTTT. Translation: CASSLFGAPVTEAFF.

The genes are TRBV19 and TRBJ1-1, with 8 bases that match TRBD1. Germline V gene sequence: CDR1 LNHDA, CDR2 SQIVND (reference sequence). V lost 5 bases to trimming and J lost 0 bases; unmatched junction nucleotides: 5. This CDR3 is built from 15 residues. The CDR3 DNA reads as TGTGCCAGTAGTCTTGGGACAGGTATGAACACTGAAGCTTTCTTT. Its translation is CASSLGTGMNTEAFF.

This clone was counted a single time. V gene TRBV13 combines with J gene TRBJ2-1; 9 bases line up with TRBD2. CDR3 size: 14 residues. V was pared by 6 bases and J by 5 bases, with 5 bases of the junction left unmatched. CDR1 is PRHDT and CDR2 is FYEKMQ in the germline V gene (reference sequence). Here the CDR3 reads CASRRGGSHNEQFF. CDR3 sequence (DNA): TGTGCCAGCAGGCGGGGGGGGTCCCACAATGAGCAGTTCTTC.